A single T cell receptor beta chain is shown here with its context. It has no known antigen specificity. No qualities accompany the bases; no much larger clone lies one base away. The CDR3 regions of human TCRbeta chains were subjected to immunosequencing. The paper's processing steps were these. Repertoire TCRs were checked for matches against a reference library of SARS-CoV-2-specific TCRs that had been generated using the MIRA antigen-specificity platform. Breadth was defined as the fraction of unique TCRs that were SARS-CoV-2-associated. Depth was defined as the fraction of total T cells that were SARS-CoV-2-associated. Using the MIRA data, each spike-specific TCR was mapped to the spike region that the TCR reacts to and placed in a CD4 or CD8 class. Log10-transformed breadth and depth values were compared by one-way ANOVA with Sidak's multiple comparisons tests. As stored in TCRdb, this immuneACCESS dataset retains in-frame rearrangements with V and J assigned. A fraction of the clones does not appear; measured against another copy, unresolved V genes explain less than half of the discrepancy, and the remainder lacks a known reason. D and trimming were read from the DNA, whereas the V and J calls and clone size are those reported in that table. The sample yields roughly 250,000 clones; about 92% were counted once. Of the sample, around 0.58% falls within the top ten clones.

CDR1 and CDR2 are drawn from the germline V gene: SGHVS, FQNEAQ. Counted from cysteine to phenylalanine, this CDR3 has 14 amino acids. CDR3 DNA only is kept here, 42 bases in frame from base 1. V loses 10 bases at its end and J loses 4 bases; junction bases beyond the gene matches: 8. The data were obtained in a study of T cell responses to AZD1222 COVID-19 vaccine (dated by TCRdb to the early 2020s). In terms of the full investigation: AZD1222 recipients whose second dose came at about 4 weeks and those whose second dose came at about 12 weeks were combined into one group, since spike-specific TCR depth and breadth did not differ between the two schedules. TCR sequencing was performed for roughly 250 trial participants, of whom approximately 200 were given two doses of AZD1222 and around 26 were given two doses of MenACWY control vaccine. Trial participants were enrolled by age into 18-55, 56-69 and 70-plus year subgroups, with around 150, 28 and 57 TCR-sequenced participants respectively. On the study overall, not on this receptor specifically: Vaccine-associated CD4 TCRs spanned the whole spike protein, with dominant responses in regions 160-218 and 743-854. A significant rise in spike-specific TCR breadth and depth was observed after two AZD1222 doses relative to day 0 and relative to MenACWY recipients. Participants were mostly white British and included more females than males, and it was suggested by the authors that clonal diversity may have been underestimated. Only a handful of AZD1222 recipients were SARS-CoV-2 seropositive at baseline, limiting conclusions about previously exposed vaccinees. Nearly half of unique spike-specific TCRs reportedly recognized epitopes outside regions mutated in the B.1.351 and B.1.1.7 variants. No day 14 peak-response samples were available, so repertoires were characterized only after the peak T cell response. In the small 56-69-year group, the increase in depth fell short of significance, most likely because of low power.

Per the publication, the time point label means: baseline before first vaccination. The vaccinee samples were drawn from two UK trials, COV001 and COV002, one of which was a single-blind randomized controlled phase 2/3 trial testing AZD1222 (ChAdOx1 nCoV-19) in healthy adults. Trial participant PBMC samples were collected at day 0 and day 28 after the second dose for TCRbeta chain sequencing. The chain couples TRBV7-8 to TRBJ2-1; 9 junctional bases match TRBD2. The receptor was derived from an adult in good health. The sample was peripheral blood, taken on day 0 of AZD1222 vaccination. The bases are TGTGCCACCGGAGGGACTAGCAGTTACAATGAGCAGTTCTTC. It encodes CATGGTSSYNEQFF. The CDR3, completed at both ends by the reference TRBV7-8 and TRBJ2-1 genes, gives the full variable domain GAGVSQSPRYKVAKRGQDVALRCDPISGHVSLFWYQQALGQGPEFLTYFQNEAQLDKSGLPSDRFFAERPEGSVSTLKIQRTQQEDSAVYLCATGGTSSYNEQFFGPGTRLTVL.